The T cell receptor (beta chain) under discussion was sequenced for a study of CD8 T cells in Susac syndrome. Looked up from germline, CDR1 is MNHEY and CDR2 is SMNVEV (reference sequence). V was pared by 6 bases and J by 2 bases, with 7 bases of the junction left unmatched. The CDR3 contains 14 residues. The multiple sclerosis controls were treatment-naive patients, and their relapsing-remitting disease was stable or active. Random-hexamer reverse transcription was applied to about 0.5 to 1 ug RNA. Multiplex immunoSEQ PCR targeted 54 Vbeta and 13 Jbeta TCR beta segments. TCRdb recomputed calls from the immunoSEQ multiplex PCR reads with MiXCR, one row per CDR3 protein. The sample holds some 300,000 distinct CDR3 sequences, roughly 90% seen once.

The material sequenced was CD8+ T cells from PBMCs. V is TRBV27 and J is TRBJ2-7, with 7 bases aligning to TRBD1. This clonotype was sampled from a human donor with multiple sclerosis. As DNA, the CDR3 is TGTGCCAGCAGCCTTATCGGGACAGCCTACGAGCAGTACTTC. This codes for CASSLIGTAYEQYF.